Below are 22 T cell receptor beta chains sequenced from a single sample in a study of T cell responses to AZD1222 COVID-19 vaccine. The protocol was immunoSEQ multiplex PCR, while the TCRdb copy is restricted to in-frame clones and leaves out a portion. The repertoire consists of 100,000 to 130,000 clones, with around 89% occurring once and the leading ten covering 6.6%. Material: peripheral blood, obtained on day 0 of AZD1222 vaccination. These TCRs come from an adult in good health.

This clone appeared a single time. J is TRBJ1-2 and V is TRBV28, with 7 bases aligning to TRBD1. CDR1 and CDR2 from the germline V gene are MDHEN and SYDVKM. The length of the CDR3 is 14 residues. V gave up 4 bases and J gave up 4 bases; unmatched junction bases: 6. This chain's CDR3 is CASSSTGALYGYTF. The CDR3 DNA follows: TGTGCCAGCAGTTCCACAGGGGCCCTCTATGGCTACACCTTC.

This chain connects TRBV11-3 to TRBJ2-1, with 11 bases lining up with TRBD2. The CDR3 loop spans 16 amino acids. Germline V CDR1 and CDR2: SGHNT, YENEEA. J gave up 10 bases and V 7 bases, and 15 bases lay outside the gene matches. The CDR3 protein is CASTPGTSGVWGEQFF. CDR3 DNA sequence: TGTGCCAGCACCCCGGGGACTAGCGGCGTATGGGGGGAGCAGTTCTTC. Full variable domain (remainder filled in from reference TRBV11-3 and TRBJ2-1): EAGVVQSPRYKIIEKKQPVAFWCNPISGHNTLYWYLQNLGQGPELLIRYENEEAVDDSQLPKDRFSAERLKGVDSTLKIQPAELGDSAVYLCASTPGTSGVWGEQFFGPGTRLTVL.

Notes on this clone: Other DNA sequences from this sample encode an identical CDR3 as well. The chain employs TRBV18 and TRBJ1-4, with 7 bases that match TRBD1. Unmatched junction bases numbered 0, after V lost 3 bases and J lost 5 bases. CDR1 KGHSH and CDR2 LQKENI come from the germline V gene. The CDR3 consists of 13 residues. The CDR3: CASSPGQNEKLFF. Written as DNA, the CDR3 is TGTGCCAGCTCACCGGGACAGAATGAAAAACTGTTTTTT.

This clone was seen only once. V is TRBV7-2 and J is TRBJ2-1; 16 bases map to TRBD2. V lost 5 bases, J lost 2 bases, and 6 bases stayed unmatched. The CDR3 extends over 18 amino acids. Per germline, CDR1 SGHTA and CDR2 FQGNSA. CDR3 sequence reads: CASSPGLAGGVTYNEQFF. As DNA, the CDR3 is TGTGCCAGCAGCCCGGGACTAGCGGGGGGGGTGACCTACAATGAGCAGTTCTTC.

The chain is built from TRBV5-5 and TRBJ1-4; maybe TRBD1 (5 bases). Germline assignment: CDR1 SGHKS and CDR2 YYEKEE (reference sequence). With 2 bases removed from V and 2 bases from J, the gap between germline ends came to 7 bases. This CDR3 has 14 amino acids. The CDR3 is CASSFEGTNEKLFF. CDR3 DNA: TGTGCCAGCAGCTTCGAGGGGACTAATGAAAAACTGTTTTTT.

CDR3 bases: TGTGCCAGCAGTTTAGGGAGCTCTGGAAACACCATATATTTT. This codes for CASSLGSSGNTIYF. The chain couples TRBV2 to TRBJ1-3; D unclear. The CDR3 runs 14 residues. Germline CDR1 and CDR2: SNHLY and FYNNEI. V dropped 5 bases and J dropped 0 bases, with 8 bases sitting between them. The variable domain in full, completed from reference TRBV2 and TRBJ1-3, reads EPEVTQTPSHQVTQMGQEVILRCVPISNHLYFYWYRQILGQKVEFLVSFYNNEISEKSEIFDDQFSVERPDGSNFTLKIRSTKLEDSAMYFCASSLGSSGNTIYFGEGSWLTVV.

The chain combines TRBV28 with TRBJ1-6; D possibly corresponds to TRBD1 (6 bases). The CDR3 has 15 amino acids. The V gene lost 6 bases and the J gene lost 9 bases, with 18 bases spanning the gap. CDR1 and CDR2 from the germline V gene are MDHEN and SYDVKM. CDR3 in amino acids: CASSKTGSRGSPLHF. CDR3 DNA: TGTGCCAGCAGCAAAACAGGGTCACGGGGTTCACCCCTCCACTTT.

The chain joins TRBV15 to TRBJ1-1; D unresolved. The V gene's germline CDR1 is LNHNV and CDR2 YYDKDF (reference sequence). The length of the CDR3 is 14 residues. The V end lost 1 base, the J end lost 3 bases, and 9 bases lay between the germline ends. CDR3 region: CATSRGGSYTEAFF. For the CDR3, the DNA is TGTGCCACCAGCAGAGGAGGGTCTTACACTGAAGCTTTCTTT.

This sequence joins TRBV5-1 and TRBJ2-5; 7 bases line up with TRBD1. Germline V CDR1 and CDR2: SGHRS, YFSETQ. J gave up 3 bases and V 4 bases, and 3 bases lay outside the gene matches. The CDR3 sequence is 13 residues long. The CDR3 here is CASSDGTEETQYF. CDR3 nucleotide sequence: TGCGCCAGCAGCGACGGGACAGAAGAGACCCAGTACTTC.

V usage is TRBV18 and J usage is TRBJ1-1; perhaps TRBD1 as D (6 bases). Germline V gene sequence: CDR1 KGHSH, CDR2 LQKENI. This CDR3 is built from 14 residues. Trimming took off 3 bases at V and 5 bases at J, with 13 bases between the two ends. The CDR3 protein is CASSPYVGATEAFF. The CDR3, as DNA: TGTGCCAGCTCACCCTACGTGGGGGCGACTGAAGCTTTCTTT.

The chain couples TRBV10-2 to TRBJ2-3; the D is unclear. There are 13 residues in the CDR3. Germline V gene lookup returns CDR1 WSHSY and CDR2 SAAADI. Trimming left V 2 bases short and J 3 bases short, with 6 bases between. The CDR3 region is CASSEQATDTQYF. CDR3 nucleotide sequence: TGCGCCAGCAGTGAGCAGGCAACAGATACGCAGTATTTT.

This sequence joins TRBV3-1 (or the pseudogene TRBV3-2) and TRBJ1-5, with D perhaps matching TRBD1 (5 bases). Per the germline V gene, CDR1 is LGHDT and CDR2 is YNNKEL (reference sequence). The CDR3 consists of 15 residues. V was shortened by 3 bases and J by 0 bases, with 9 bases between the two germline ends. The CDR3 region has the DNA TGTGCCAGCAGCCACGGGACTTATAGCAATCAGCCCCAGCATTTT. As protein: CASSHGTYSNQPQHF.

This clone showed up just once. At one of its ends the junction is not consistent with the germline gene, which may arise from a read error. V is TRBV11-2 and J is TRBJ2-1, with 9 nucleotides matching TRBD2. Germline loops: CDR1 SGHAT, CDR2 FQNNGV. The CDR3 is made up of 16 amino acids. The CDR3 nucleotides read TGTGCCAGCAGCTCGGAACCGGGACTAGCTTACAGTGAGCAGTTCTTC. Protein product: CASSSEPGLAYSEQFF.

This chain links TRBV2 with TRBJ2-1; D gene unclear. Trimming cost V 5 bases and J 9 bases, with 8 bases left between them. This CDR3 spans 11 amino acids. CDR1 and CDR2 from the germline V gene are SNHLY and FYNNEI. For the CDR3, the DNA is TGTGCCAGCAGTCCGAATACTGAGCAGTTCTTC. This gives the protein CASSPNTEQFF.

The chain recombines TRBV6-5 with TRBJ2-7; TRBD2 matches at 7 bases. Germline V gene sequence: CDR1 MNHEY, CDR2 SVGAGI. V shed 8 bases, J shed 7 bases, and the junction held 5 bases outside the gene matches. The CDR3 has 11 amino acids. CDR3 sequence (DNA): TGTGCCAGCCACACCGGGAGGGAGCAGTACTTC. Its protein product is CASHTGREQYF.

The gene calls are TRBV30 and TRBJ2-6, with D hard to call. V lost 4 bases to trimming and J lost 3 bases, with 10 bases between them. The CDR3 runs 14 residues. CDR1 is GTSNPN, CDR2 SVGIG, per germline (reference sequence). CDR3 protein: CAWNPPGGANVLTF. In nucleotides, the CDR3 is TGTGCCTGGAATCCCCCGGGTGGGGCCAACGTCCTGACTTTC.

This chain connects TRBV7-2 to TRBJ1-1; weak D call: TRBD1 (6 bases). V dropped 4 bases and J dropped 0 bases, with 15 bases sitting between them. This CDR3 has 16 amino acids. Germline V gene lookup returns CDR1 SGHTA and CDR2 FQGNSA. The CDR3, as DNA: TGTGCCAGCAGCTGGGAAGGACAGACATTGAACACTGAAGCTTTCTTT. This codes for CASSWEGQTLNTEAFF.

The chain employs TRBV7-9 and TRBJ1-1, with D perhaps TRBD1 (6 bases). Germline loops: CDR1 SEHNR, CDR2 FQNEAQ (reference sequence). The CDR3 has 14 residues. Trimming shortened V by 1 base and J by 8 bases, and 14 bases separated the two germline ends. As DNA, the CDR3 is TGTGCCAGCAGCTTAGGACCGGGGGCACAAGAAGCTTTCTTT. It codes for CASSLGPGAQEAFF.

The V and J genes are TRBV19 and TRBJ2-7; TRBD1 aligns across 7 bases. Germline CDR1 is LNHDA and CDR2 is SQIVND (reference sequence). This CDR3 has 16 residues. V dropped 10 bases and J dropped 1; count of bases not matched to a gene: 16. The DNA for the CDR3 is TGTGCCACCAGGTTAGAAGGGTCCAGGGGGTCCTACGAGCAGTACTTC. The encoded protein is CATRLEGSRGSYEQYF.

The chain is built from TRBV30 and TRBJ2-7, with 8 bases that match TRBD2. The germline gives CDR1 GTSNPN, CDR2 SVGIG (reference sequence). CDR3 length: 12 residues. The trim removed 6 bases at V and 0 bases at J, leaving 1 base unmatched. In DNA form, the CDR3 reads TGTGCCTGTACTAGCGGCTCCTACGAGCAGTACTTC. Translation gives CACTSGSYEQYF.

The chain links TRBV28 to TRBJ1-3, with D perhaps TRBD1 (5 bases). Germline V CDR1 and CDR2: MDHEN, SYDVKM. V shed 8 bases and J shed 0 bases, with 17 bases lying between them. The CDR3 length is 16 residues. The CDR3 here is CASASLDTRSGNTIYF. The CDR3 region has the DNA TGTGCCAGCGCAAGCCTGGACACCCGCTCTGGAAACACCATATATTTT.

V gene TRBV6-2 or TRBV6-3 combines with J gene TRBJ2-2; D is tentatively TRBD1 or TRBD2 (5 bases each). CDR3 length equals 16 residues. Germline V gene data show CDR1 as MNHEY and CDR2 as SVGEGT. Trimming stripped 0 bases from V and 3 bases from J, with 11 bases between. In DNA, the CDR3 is TGTGCCAGCAGTTACTCGAACCAGGGAGACACCGGGGAGCTGTTTTTT. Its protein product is CASSYSNQGDTGELFF.